The clone carrying this T cell receptor beta chain was seen a single time. Per the original methods: Nucleated cell number was recorded as an estimate derived from reference gene primer amplification. Sequencing was performed with immunoSEQ multiplex PCR; in TCRdb, only in-frame clones are kept and a portion is missing. The V and J calls and the clone size are those of that table, but D and trimming were determined from the DNA. The sample shows 90,000 to 100,000 clones, 75% to 90% of them seen only once. This specimen comes from a study of blood T cell repertoires in COVID-19. Study-level background: The study drew acute and convalescent COVID-19 samples from the United States, Italy and Spain. PBMCs, B-cell-depleted T cells, or T cells provided the cDNA or gDNA that made up the material.

The V end lost 1 base, the J end lost 0 bases, and 14 bases lay between the germline ends. CDR1 and CDR2 from the germline V gene are SGHAT and FQNNGV. The CDR3 sequence is 17 residues long. Sequencing was done on a sample of peripheral blood. This clonotype originated in an elderly man with acute or convalescent COVID-19. This chain uses TRBV11-2 with TRBJ2-3; tentative D call: TRBD2 (5 bases). The CDR3 reads CASSLARGLPSTDTQYF. Written as DNA, the CDR3 is TGTGCCAGCAGCTTAGCACGCGGGCTTCCTAGCACAGATACGCAGTATTTT. Variable domain in full (rest from reference TRBV11-2 and TRBJ2-3): EAGVAQSPRYKIIEKRQSVAFWCNPISGHATLYWYQQILGQGPKLLIQFQNNGVVDDSQLPKDRFSAERLKGVDSTLKIQPAKLEDSAVYLCASSLARGLPSTDTQYFGPGTRLTVL.